This T cell receptor beta chain derives from a study of beta chain features in type 1 diabetes. Investigators reverse transcribed all isolated RNA, so they sequenced expressed TCRB transcripts. Repertoires were generated with immunoSEQ multiplex PCR, while TCRdb's copy carries only in-frame clones and drops some. This sample has about 140,000 clones, with less than 9% found just once. Trimming removed 5 bases at V and 0 bases at J, with 14 bases between. CDR1 and CDR2 (germline): MGHDK, SYGVNS. This CDR3 region has 16 residues. The origin of this receptor is a woman aged 30 to 39 in good health. The sequenced sample was central memory CD4+ T cells from blood. The gene calls are TRBV25-1 and TRBJ1-3; D gene ambiguous. The CDR3 spells CASSRGGGRSGNTIYF. The CDR3 region has the DNA TGTGCCAGCAGTAGAGGAGGCGGCCGCTCTGGAAACACCATATATTTT.